This TCR beta chain is from a study of shared clonotypes between healthy human individuals. The CDR3 sequence is 18 residues long. Per germline, CDR1 MDHEN and CDR2 SYDVKM. The V segment lost 3 bases and the J segment 0 bases; nucleotides outside the gene matches: 7. CD8 cells classed as naive were CD45RO-negative and positively selected for CCR7, excluding terminally differentiated effector memory CD45RA+ cells. Clones were sequenced by immunoSEQ multiplex PCR, and TCRdb holds only the in-frame ones, with some missing. This sample has 2 million or so clones, with approximately 94% found just once. The V gene is TRBV28, the J gene TRBJ2-6; 8 nucleotides match TRBD1. The receptor was derived from a man aged 18-30 years in good health. The sample consisted of naive CD8+ T cells sorted from blood. This CDR3 is CASSLQGAGSSGANVLTF. CDR3 DNA: TGTGCCAGCAGTTTGCAGGGGGCCGGAAGCTCTGGGGCCAACGTCCTGACTTTC.